In this sample, the clone carrying this TCR beta chain turned up once. V was pared by 5 bases and J by 5 bases, with 9 bases between. Germline lookup yields CDR1 SGHVS and CDR2 FQNEAQ. The CDR3 totals 12 residues. The sample comes from a study of shared T cell receptors in the human thymus. The data were produced by immunoSEQ multiplex PCR, yet TCRdb's version contains in-frame clones alone and is incomplete. The table has 700,000 or so clones, approximately 83% seen once. The same sample was also used in a study of human thymus T cells. From that report: Donors were healthy Finnish infants having corrective surgery for congenital heart defects. Resections from corrective heart surgery supplied the thymus tissue. Thymic repertoires overlap heavily among unrelated individuals, related research has reported.

The chain is built from TRBV7-8 and TRBJ1-1; D remains ambiguous. This clonotype was sampled from a girl less than two years old with a congenital heart defect. What was sequenced was thymocytes. The CDR3 sequence: CASSPRSTEAFF. CDR3 bases: TGTGCCAGCAGCCCGCGGAGTACTGAAGCTTTCTTT.